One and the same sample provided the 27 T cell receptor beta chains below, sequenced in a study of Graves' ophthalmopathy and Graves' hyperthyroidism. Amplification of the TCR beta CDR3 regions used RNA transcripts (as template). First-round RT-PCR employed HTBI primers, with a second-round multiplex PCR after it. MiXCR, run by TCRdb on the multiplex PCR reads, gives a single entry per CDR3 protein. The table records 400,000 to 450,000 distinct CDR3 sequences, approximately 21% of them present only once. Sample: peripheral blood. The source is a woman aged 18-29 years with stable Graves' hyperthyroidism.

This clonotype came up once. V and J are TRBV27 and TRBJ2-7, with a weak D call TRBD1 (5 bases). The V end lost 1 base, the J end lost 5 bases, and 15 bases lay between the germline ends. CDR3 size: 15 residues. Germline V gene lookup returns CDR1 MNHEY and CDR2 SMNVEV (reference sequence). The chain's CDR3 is CASSLYRQNHHEQYF. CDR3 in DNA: TGTGCCAGCAGTTTATATCGACAGAACCACCACGAGCAGTACTTC.

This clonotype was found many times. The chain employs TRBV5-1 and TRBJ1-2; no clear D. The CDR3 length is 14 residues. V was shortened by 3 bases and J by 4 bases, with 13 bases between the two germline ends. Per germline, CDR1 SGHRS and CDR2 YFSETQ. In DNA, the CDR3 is TGCGCCAGCAGCTGGGAGTCGGATACCTATGGCTACACCTTC. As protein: CASSWESDTYGYTF.

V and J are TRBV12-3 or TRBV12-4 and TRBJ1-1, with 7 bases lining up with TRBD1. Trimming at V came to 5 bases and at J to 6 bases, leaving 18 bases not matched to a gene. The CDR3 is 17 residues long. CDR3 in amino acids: CASSDDSDRAYSSEAFF. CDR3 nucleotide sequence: TGTGCCAGCAGTGACGACTCTGACAGGGCCTACTCTTCTGAAGCTTTCTTT.

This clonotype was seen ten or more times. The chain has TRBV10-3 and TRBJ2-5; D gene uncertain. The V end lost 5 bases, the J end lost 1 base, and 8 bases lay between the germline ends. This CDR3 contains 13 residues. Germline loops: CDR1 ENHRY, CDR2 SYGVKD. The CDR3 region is CAISYGIQETQYF. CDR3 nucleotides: TGTGCCATCAGTTACGGCATCCAAGAGACCCAGTACTTC.

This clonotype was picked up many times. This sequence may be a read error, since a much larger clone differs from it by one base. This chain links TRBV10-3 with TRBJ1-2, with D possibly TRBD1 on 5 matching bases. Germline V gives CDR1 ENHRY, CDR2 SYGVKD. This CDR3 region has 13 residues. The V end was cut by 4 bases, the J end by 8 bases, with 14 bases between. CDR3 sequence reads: CAISGGAGIGYTF. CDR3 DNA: TGTGCCATCAGTGGTGGGGCAGGGATAGGCTACACCTTC.

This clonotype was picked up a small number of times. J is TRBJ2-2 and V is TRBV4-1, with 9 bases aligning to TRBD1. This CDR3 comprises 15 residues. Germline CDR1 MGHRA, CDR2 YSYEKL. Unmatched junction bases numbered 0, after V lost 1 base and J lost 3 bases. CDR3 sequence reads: CASSQGTGDTGELFF. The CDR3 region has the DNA TGCGCCAGCAGCCAAGGGACAGGGGACACCGGGGAGCTGTTTTTT.

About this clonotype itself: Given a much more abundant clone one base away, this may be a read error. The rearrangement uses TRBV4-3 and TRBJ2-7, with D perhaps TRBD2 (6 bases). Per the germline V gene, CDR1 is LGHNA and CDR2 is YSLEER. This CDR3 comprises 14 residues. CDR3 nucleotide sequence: TGCGCCATCAGCCAAGTCCCGGGACTGACTGAGCAGTACTTC. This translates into CAISQVPGLTEQYF.

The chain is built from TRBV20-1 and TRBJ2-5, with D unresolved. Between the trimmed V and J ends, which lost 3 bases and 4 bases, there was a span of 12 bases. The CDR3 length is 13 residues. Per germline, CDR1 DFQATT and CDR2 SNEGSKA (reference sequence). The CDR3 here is CSARRVRGETQYF. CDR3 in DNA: TGCAGTGCTAGGCGCGTAAGAGGAGAGACCCAGTACTTC.

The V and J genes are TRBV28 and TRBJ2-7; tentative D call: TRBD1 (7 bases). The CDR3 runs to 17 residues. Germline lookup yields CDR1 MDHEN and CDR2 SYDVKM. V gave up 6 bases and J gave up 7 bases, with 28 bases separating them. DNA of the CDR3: TGTGCCAGCAGCCCTGAGATCAGGGGGGTTTGGGCCGGTGAGCAGTACTTC. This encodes CASSPEIRGVWAGEQYF.

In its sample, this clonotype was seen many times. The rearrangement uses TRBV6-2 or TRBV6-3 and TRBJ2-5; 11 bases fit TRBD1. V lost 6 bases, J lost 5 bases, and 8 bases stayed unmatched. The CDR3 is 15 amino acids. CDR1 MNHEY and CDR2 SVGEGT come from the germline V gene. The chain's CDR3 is CASSRADRGRETQYF. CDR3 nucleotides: TGTGCCAGCAGCCGAGCGGACAGGGGGCGCGAGACCCAGTACTTC.

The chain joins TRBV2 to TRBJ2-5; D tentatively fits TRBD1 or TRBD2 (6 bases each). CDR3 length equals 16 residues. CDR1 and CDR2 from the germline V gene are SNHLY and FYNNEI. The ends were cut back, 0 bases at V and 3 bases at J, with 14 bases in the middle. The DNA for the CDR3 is TGTGCCAGCAGTGAAGCGCTTCTAGGGGGGAAAGAGACCCAGTACTTC. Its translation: CASSEALLGGKETQYF.

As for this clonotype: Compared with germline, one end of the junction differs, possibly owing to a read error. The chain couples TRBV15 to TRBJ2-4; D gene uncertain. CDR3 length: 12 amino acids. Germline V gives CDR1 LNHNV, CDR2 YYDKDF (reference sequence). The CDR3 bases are TGTGCCACCAGCAGAGATGAAAACATTAAGTACTTC. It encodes CATSRDENIKYF.

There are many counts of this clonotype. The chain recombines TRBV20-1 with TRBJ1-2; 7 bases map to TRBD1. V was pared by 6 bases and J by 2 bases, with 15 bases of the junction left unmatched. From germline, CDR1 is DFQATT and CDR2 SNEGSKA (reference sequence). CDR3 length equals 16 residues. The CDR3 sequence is CSAVIPRWGQNYGYTF. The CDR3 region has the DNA TGCAGTGCGGTCATCCCCCGGTGGGGACAGAACTATGGCTACACCTTC.

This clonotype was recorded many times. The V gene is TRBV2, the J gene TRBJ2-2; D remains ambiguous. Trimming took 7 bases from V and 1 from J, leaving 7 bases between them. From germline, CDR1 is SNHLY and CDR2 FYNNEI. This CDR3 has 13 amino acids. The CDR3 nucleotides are TGTGCCAGCACGGGCCGGAACACCGGGGAGCTGTTTTTT. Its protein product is CASTGRNTGELFF.

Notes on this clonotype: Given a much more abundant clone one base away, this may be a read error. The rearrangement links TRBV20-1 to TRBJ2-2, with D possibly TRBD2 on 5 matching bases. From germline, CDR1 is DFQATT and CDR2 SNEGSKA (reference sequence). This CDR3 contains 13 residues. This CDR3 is CSASGHTTGEMFF. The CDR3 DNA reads TGCAGTGCCTCCGGCCACACCACCGGGGAGATGTTTTTT.

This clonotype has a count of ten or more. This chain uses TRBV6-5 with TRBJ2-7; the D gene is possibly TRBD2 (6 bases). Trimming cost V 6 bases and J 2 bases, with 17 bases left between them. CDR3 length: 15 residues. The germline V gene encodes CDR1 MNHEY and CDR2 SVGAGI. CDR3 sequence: CASSSPGGPTYEQYF. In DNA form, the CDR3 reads TGTGCCAGCAGCTCCCCAGGAGGGCCTACCTACGAGCAGTACTTC.

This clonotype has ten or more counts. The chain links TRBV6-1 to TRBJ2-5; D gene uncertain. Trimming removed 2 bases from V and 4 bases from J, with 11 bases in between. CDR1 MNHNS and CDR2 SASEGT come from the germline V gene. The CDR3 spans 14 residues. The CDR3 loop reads CASSENVGRETQYF. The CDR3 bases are TGTGCCAGCAGTGAAAACGTGGGAAGAGAGACCCAGTACTTC.

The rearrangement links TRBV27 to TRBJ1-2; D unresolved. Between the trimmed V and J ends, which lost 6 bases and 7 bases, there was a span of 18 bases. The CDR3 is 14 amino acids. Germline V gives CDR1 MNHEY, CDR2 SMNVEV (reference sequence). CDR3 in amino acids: CASSSPTGAPGYTF. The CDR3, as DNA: TGTGCCAGCAGCTCTCCAACGGGAGCGCCTGGCTACACCTTC.

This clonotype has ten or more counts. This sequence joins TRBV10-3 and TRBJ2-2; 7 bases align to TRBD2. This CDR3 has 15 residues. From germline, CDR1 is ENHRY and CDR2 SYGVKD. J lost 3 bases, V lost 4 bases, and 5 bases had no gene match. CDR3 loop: CAISGGEGYTGELFF. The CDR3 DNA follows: TGTGCCATCAGTGGTGGGGAGGGCTACACCGGGGAGCTGTTTTTT.

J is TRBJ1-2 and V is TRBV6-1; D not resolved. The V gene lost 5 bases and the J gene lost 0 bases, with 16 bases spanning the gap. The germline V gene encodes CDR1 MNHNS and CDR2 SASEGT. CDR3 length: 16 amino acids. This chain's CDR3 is CASSPQAKAANYGYTF. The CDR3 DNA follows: TGTGCCAGCAGTCCCCAAGCAAAGGCAGCTAACTATGGCTACACCTTC.

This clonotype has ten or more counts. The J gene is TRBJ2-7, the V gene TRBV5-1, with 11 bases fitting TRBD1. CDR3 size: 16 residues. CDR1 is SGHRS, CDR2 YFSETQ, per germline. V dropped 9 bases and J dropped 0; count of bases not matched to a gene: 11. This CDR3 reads CATSSGTGGFSYEQYF. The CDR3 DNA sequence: TGCGCCACATCATCCGGGACAGGGGGTTTCTCCTACGAGCAGTACTTC.

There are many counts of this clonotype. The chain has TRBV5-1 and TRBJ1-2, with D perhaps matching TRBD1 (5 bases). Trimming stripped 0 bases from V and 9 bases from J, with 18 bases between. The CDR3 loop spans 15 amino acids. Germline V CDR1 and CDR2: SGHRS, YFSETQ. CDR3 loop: CASSLGAREVRSYTF. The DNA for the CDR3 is TGCGCCAGCAGCTTGGGGGCCAGGGAGGTGAGGAGCTACACCTTC. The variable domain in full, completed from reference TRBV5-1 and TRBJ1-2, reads KAGVTQTPRYLIKTRGQQVTLSCSPISGHRSVSWYQQTPGQGLQFLFEYFSETQRNKGNFPGRFSGRQFSNSRSEMNVSTLELGDSALYLCASSLGAREVRSYTFGSGTRLTVV.

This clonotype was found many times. The CDR3 nucleotides read TGCAGTGCTAGAGATAATGAGGTACGGGCGGACACTGAAGCTTTCTTT. Translated, it gives CSARDNEVRADTEAFF. The chain links TRBV20-1 to TRBJ1-1; no clear D. Germline V gene lookup returns CDR1 DFQATT and CDR2 SNEGSKA (reference sequence). Between the trimmed V and J ends, which lost 0 bases and 3 bases, there was a span of 17 bases. The CDR3 runs 16 residues.

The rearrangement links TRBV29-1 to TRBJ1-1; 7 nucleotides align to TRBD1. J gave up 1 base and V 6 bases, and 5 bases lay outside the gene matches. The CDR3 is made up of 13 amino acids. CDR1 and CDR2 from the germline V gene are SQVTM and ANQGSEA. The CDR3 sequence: CSVSDRANTEAFF. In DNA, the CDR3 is TGCAGCGTGTCAGACAGGGCGAACACTGAAGCTTTCTTT.

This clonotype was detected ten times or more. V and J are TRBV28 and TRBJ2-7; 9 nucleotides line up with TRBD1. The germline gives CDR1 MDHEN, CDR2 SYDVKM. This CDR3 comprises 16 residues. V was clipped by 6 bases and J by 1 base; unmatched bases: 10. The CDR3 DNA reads TGTGCCAGCAGAGATACCGGGACAGGGACTTCCTACGAGCAGTACTTC. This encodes CASRDTGTGTSYEQYF.

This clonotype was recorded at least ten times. The CDR3 region has the DNA TGTGCCAGCAGTAACACCGGGGAGCTGTTTTTT. Translated: CASSNTGELFF. The chain links TRBV6-2 or TRBV6-3 to TRBJ2-2; D remains ambiguous. Germline V gene lookup returns CDR1 MNHEY and CDR2 SVGEGT. This CDR3 is 11 amino acids long. V shed 5 bases and J shed 2 bases, with 0 bases lying between them.

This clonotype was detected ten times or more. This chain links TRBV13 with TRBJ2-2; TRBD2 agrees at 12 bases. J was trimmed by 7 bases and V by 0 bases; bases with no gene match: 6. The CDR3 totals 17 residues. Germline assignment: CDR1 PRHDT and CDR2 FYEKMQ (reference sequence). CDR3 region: CASSLGRLAGVDGELFF. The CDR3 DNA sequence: TGTGCCAGCAGCTTAGGACGACTAGCGGGAGTGGACGGGGAGCTGTTTTTT.